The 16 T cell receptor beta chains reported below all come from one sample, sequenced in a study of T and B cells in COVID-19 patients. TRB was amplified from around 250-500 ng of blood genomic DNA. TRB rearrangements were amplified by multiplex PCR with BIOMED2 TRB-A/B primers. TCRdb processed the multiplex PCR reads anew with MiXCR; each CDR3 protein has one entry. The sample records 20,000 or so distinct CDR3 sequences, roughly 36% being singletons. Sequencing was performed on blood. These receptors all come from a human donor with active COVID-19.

The CDR3 DNA follows: TGTGCCAGCAGCCAAGGGTTCGGGGGGCTCACAGATACGCAGTATTTT. Its protein product is CASSQGFGGLTDTQYF. The chain carries TRBV14 and TRBJ2-3; TRBD2 might be the D (7 bases). The CDR3 consists of 16 residues. From germline, CDR1 is SGHDN and CDR2 FVKESK. Trimming removed 1 base at V and 2 bases at J, with 13 bases between.

CDR3 residues: CASSPRDSTYEQYV. DNA of the CDR3: TGTGCCAGCAGCCCGCGGGACAGCACCTACGAGCAGTACGTC. The J gene is TRBJ2-7, the V gene TRBV7-6; possibly TRBD1 for D (7 bases). There are 14 residues in the CDR3. Germline CDR1 is SGHVS and CDR2 is FNYEAQ. Trimming removed 5 bases at V and 2 bases at J, with 13 bases between.

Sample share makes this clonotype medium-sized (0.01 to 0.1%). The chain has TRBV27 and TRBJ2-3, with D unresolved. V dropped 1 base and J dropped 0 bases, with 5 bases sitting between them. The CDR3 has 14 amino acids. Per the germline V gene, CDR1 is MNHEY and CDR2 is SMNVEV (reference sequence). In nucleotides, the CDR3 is TGTGCCAGCAGTTTATTAGGCAGCACAGATACGCAGTATTTT. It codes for CASSLLGSTDTQYF.

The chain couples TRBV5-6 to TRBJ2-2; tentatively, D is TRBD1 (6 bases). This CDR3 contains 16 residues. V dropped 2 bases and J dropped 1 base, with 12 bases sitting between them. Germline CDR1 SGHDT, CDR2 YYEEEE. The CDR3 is CASSLDRTWNTGELFF. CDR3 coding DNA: TGTGCCAGCAGCTTAGACAGGACTTGGAACACCGGGGAGCTGTTTTTT. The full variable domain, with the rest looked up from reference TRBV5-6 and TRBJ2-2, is DAGVTQSPTHLIKTRGQQVTLRCSPKSGHDTVSWYQQALGQGPQFIFQYYEEEERQRGNFPDRFSGHQFPNYSSELNVNALLLGDSALYLCASSLDRTWNTGELFFGEGSRLTVL.

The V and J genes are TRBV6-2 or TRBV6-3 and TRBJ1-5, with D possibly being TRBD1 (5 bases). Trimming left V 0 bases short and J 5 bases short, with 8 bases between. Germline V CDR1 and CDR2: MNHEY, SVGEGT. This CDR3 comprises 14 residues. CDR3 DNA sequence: TGTGCCAGCAGTTACTCAGGGGATCATCAGCCCCAGCATTTT. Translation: CASSYSGDHQPQHF.

The CDR3 nucleotides read TGCAGTGCTAGAGACCCCCTAAGCGGGGGGGGAGAGACCCAGTACTTC. It is translated as CSARDPLSGGGETQYF. This chain joins TRBV20-1 and TRBJ2-5, with TRBD2 matching over 10 bases. The CDR3 extends over 16 amino acids. The V gene end was trimmed by 0 bases and the J gene end by 4 bases; junction bases not matched to a gene: 8. CDR1 is DFQATT, CDR2 SNEGSKA, per germline (reference sequence).

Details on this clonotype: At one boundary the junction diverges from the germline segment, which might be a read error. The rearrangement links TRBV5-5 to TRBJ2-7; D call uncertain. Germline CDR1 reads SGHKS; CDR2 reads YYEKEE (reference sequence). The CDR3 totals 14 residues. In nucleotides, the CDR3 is TGCGCCAGCAGCTTGGTTCCAGGTTCCTACGAGCAGTACTTC. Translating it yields CASSLVPGSYEQYF.

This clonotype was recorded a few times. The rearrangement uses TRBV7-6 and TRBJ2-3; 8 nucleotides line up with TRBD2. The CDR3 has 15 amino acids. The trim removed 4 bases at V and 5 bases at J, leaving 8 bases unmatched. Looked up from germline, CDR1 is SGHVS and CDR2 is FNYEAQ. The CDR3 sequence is CASSYIGGAEDTQYF. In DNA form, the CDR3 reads TGTGCCAGCAGCTACATCGGGGGGGCCGAAGATACGCAGTATTTT.

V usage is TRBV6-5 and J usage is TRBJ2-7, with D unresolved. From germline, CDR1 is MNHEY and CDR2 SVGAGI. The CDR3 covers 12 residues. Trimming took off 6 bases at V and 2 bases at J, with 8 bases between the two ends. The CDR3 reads CASSPRAYEQYV. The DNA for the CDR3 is TGTGCCAGCAGCCCCAGAGCCTACGAGCAGTACGTC.

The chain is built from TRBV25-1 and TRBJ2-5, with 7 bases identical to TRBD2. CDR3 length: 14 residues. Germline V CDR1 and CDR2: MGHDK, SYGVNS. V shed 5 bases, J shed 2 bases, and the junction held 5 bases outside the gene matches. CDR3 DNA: TGTGCCAGCAGTTGGGCTAGCGGTCAAGAGACCCAGTACTTC. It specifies CASSWASGQETQYF.

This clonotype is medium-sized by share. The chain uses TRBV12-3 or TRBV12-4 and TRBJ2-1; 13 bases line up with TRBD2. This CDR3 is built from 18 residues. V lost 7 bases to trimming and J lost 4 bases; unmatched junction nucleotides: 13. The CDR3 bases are TGTGCCAGCAAACTACTAGCGGGGGGGCCGGGTCGGTACAATGAGCAGTTCTTC. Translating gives CASKLLAGGPGRYNEQFF.

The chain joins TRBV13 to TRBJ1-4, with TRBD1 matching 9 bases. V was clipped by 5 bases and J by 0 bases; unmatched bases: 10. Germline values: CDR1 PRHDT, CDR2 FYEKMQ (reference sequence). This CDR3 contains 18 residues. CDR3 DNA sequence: TGTGCCAGCAGCCCCGCCACCGGGACAGGGACAACTAATGAAAAACTGTTTTTT. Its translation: CASSPATGTGTTNEKLFF. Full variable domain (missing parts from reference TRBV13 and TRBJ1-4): AAGVIQSPRHLIKEKRETATLKCYPIPRHDTVYWYQQGPGQDPQFLISFYEKMQSDKGSIPDRFSAQQFSDYHSELNMSSLELGDSALYFCASSPATGTGTTNEKLFFGSGTQLSVL.

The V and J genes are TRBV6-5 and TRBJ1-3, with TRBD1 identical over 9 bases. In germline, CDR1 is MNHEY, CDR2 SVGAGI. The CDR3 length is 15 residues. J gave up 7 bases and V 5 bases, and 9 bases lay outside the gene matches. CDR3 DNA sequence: TGTGCCAGCAGTCTATGGACAGGGGATATTAACACCATATATTTT. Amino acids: CASSLWTGDINTIYF.

The DNA of the CDR3 is TGTGCCAGCAGTCAACCCGGGGGGGGCTGGCAGCCCCAGCATTTT. It codes for CASSQPGGGWQPQHF. V and J are TRBV12-3 or TRBV12-4 and TRBJ1-5; D possibly corresponds to TRBD1 (6 bases). The CDR3 is made up of 15 amino acids. The V and J ends lost 5 bases and 7 bases respectively, with 18 bases between them.

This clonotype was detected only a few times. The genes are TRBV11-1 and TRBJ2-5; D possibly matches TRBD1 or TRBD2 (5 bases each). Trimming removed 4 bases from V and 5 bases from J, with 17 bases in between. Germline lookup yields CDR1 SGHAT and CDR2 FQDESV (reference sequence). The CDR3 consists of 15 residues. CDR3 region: CASSSLGTSEETQYF. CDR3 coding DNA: TGTGCCAGCAGCTCCCTGGGGACCAGCGAGGAGACCCAGTACTTC.

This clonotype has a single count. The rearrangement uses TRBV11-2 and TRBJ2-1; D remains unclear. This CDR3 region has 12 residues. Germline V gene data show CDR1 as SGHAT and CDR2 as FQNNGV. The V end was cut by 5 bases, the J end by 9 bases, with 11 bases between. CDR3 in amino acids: CASSRSFIEQFF. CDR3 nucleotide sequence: TGTGCCAGCAGCCGAAGCTTCATTGAGCAGTTCTTC.